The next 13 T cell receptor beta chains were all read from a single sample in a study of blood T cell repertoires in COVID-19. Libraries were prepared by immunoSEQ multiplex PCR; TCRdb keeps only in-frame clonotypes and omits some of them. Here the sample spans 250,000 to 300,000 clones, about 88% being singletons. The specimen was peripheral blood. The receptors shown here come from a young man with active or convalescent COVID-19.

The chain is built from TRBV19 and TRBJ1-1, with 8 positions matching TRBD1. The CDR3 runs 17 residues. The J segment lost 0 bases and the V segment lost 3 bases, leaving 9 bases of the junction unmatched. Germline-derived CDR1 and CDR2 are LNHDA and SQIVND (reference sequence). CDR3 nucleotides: TGTGCCAGTAGTATCGGACAGGGTTTTCCTTTGAACACTGAAGCTTTCTTT. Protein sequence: CASSIGQGFPLNTEAFF.

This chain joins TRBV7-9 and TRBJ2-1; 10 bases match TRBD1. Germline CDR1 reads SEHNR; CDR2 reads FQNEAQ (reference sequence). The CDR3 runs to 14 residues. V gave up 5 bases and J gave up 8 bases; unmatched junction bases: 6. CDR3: CASSPWTGGHEQFF. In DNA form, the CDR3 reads TGTGCCAGCAGCCCTTGGACAGGGGGACATGAGCAGTTCTTC.

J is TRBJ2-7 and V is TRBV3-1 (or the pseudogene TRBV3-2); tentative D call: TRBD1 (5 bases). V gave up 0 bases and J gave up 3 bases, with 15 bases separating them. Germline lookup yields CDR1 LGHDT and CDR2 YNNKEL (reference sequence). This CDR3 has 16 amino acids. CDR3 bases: TGTGCCAGCAGCCAAGATCCGACAGTTTACGGCTACGAGCAGTACTTC. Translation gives CASSQDPTVYGYEQYF.

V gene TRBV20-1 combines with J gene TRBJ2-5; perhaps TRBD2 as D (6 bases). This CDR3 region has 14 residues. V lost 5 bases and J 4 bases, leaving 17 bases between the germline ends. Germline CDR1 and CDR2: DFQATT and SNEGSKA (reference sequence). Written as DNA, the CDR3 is TGCAGTGCTGGTGCAGCCGGGCGGGGAGAGACCCAGTACTTC. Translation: CSAGAAGRGETQYF.

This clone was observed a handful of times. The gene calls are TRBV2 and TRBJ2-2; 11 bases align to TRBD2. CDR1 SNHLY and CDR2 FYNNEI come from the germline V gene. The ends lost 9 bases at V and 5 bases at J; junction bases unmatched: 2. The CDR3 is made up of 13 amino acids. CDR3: CASSGGETGELFF. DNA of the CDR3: TGTGCCAGTAGCGGGGGGGAAACCGGGGAGCTGTTTTTT.

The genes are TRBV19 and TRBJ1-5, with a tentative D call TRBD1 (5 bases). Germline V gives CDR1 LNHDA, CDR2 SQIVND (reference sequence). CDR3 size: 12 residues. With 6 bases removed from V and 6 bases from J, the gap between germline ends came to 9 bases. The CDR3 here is CASSQGSQPQHF. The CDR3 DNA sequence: TGTGCCAGTAGCCAGGGCAGTCAGCCCCAGCATTTT.

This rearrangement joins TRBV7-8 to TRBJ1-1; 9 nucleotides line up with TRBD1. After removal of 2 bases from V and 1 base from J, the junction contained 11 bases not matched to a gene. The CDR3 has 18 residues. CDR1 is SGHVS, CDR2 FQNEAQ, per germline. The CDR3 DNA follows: TGTGCCAGCAGCTTAACGGTTGGGGGACAGGGACGGAACACTGAAGCTTTCTTT. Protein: CASSLTVGGQGRNTEAFF.

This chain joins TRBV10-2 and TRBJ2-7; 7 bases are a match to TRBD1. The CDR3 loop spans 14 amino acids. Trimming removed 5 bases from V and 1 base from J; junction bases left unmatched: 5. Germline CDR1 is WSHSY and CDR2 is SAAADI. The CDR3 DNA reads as TGCGCCAGCAGTCAGACAGGGTCGTCCTACGAGCAGTACTTC. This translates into CASSQTGSSYEQYF.

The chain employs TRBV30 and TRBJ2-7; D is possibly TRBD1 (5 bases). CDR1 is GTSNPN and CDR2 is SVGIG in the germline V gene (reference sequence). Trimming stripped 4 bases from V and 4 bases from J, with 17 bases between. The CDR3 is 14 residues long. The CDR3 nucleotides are TGTGCCTGGAACCCCCCGGCAGGGTGGTACGAGCAGTACTTC. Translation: CAWNPPAGWYEQYF.

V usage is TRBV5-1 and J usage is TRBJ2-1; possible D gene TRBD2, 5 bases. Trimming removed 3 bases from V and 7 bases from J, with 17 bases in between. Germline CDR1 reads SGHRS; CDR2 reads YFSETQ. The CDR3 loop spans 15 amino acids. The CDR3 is CASSYWTRSGNEQFF. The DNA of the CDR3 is TGCGCCAGCAGCTACTGGACTCGTTCGGGGAATGAGCAGTTCTTC. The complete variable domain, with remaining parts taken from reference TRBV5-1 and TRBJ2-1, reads KAGVTQTPRYLIKTRGQQVTLSCSPISGHRSVSWYQQTPGQGLQFLFEYFSETQRNKGNFPGRFSGRQFSNSRSEMNVSTLELGDSALYLCASSYWTRSGNEQFFGPGTRLTVL.

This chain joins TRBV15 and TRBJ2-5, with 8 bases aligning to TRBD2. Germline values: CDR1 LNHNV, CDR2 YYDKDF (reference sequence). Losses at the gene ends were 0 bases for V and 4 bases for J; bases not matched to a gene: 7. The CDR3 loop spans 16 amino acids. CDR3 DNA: TGTGCCACCAGCAGAGATCCCGGGGGGGCGGGAGAGACCCAGTACTTC. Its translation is CATSRDPGGAGETQYF. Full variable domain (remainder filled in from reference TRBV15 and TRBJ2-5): DAMVIQNPRYQVTQFGKPVTLSCSQTLNHNVMYWYQQKSSQAPKLLFHYYDKDFNNEADTPDNFQSRRPNTSFCFLDIRSPGLGDTAMYLCATSRDPGGAGETQYFGPGTRLLVL.

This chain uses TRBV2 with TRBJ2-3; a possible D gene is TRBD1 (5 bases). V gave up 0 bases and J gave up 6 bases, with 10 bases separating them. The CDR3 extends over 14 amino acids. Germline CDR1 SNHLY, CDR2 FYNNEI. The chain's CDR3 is CASSEAPKGDTQYF. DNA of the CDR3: TGTGCCAGCAGTGAAGCGCCGAAGGGGGATACGCAGTATTTT.

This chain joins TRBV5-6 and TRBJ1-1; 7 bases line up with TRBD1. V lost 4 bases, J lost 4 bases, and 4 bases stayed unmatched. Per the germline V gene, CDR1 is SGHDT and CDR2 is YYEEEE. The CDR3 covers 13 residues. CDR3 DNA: TGTGCCAGCAGCCAACAGGGGAGCACTGAAGCTTTCTTT. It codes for CASSQQGSTEAFF.